The rows below give T cell receptor beta chains drawn from one sample of a study of draining lymph node invasion in breast cancer. Each CDR3 protein is one row after TCRdb ran MiXCR on the bulk RNA-seq reads. The table shows about 1,900 distinct CDR3 sequences, with about 84% occurring only once. The source material was sorted memory CD4+ effector T cells from a lymph node. The source is a female donor with luminal breast cancer. Both conserved end residues are part of each CDR3. Fields, in order: CDR3 DNA, CDR3 protein, D gene, J gene, clone size, V gene. The D gene is left open where the match is weak. The listing skips clone size in some rows; elsewhere it reads once, few, many or a size class.

DNA: TGTGCCAGCAGCCAATGGGTGGATCAGCCCCAGCATTTT; CDR3: CASSQWVDQPQHF; D: .; J: TRBJ1-5; size: .; V: TRBV3-1
DNA: TGTGCCAGCAGTTTGGGCGGGGGGCTGAACTATGGCTACACCTTC; CDR3: CASSLGGGLNYGYTF; D: .; J: TRBJ1-2; size: .; V: TRBV6-5
DNA: TGCAGCGCCGCACCGGCGGTACAAGAGACCCAGTACTTC; CDR3: CSAAPAVQETQYF; D: .; J: TRBJ2-5; size: .; V: TRBV29-1
DNA: TGCGCCAGCAGCCAAATCTACCGGGGCAACAATGAGCAGTTCTTC; CDR3: CASSQIYRGNNEQFF; D: .; J: TRBJ2-1; size: .; V: TRBV5-1
DNA: TGTGCCAGTAGCAGGACCGGGACAGGCGTTGTGAACACTGAAGCTTTCTTT; CDR3: CASSRTGTGVVNTEAFF; D: TRBD1; J: TRBJ1-1; size: .; V: TRBV19
DNA: TGTGCCAGCAGTGAAGACGGGGGTAGCAATCAGCCCCAGCATTTT; CDR3: CASSEDGGSNQPQHF; D: .; J: TRBJ1-5; size: .; V: TRBV25-1
DNA: TGTGCCATCGGACAGGGGGCGACTGAAGCTTTCTTT; CDR3: CAIGQGATEAFF; D: TRBD1; J: TRBJ1-1; size: .; V: TRBV10-3
DNA: TGCAGTGCCACCGGAGACTACAACACCGGGGAGCTGTTTTTT; CDR3: CSATGDYNTGELFF; D: .; J: TRBJ2-2; size: .; V: TRBV20-1
DNA: TGCAGCGTTCTAACCGGGACAAATGGCTACACCTTC; CDR3: CSVLTGTNGYTF; D: .; J: TRBJ1-2; size: .; V: TRBV29-1
DNA: TGTGCCAGCAGCTTATCCCTGGGGTATGACACTGAAGCTTTCTTT; CDR3: CASSLSLGYDTEAFF; D: .; J: TRBJ1-1; size: .; V: TRBV13
DNA: TGCGCCAGCAGGTCAAGACAGGGAGGCACTGAAGCTTTCTTT; CDR3: CASRSRQGGTEAFF; D: TRBD1; J: TRBJ1-1; size: .; V: TRBV5-1
DNA: TGTGCCAGCAAACAAGGGGGCAGTGGAACTGAAGCTTTCTTT; CDR3: CASKQGGSGTEAFF; D: TRBD1; J: TRBJ1-1; size: .; V: TRBV6-1
DNA: TGCGCCAGCAGCCCGATTGTCGGGGGCCAAGAGACCCAGTACTTC; CDR3: CASSPIVGGQETQYF; D: .; J: TRBJ2-5; size: .; V: TRBV5-1
DNA: TGTGCCAGCAGCCAAGATCGCGGTAGTCGTGATAGCGGGGAGCTGTTTTTT; CDR3: CASSQDRGSRDSGELFF; D: .; J: TRBJ2-2; size: .; V: TRBV3-1
DNA: TGTGCCAGCAGGGGTGAGAGCTCCTACGAGCAGTACTTC; CDR3: CASRGESSYEQYF; D: .; J: TRBJ2-7; size: .; V: TRBV6-1
DNA: TGTGCCTGGAGTGGATCAGCGGGGGGGAACACTGAAGCTTTCTTT; CDR3: CAWSGSAGGNTEAFF; D: .; J: TRBJ1-1; size: few; V: TRBV30
DNA: TGTGCCAGCAGCTTAGACAGCACGGGTGTGGGGCAGTTCTTC; CDR3: CASSLDSTGVGQFF; D: .; J: TRBJ2-1; size: .; V: TRBV11-2
DNA: TGTGCCATCCAATTCGACAGGCTGAACACTGTAGCTTTCTTT; CDR3: CAIQFDRLNTVAFF; D: .; J: TRBJ1-1; size: .; V: TRBV10-3
DNA: TGCAGTGCTAGAGATCCCTTTCCTCCCAGCGAGAATGAGCAGTTCTTC; CDR3: CSARDPFPPSENEQFF; D: .; J: TRBJ2-1; size: few; V: TRBV20-1
DNA: TGCGCCAGCACCCTCCTCGACGGGACCTACGAGCAGTACTTC; CDR3: CASTLLDGTYEQYF; D: .; J: TRBJ2-7; size: .; V: TRBV5-1
DNA: TGTGCCAGCAGCCAAGATCCGACAGGACTCAATCAGCCCCAGCATTTT; CDR3: CASSQDPTGLNQPQHF; D: .; J: TRBJ1-5; size: .; V: TRBV14
DNA: TGTGCCAGCAGTTTATACCCAGGGATGAACACCGGGGAGCTGTTTTTT; CDR3: CASSLYPGMNTGELFF; D: .; J: TRBJ2-2; size: .; V: TRBV28
DNA: TGTGCCAGCAGCTTGGTATCGGCCTACAATGAGCAGTTCTTC; CDR3: CASSLVSAYNEQFF; D: .; J: TRBJ2-1; size: .; V: TRBV5-4
DNA: TGTGCCAGCAGTCGATATGGCTACACCTTC; CDR3: CASSRYGYTF; D: .; J: TRBJ1-2; size: few; V: TRBV12-3/TRBV12-4
DNA: TGTGCCAGTAGCGAGGACTACCAGGGGATCTACAATGAGCAGTTCTTC; CDR3: CASSEDYQGIYNEQFF; D: .; J: TRBJ2-1; size: .; V: TRBV19
DNA: TGTGCCAGCAGAGGACAGGGTTCGTACTATGGCTACACCTTC; CDR3: CASRGQGSYYGYTF; D: TRBD1; J: TRBJ1-2; size: .; V: TRBV25-1
DNA: TGTGCCAGTACTCCTGGGCCTCGAGTGATCTATGGCTACACCTTC; CDR3: CASTPGPRVIYGYTF; D: .; J: TRBJ1-2; size: .; V: TRBV19
DNA: TGTGCCAGCAGCGAGCGGACTAGCGGCGTGGAGCAGTACTTC; CDR3: CASSERTSGVEQYF; D: TRBD2; J: TRBJ2-7; size: .; V: TRBV7-2
DNA: TGCGCCAGCAGCTTGAACGGCGGGGGAAACACCGGGGAGCTGTTTTTT; CDR3: CASSLNGGGNTGELFF; D: TRBD2; J: TRBJ2-2; size: .; V: TRBV5-1
DNA: TGTGCCTGGAGTGTTACGGATGGAAAAGAGACCCAGTACTTC; CDR3: CAWSVTDGKETQYF; D: .; J: TRBJ2-5; size: .; V: TRBV30
DNA: TGTGCCAGCAGTTTATTCTCAGGGTCTATCGATGAGCAGTTCTTC; CDR3: CASSLFSGSIDEQFF; D: .; J: TRBJ2-1; size: few; V: TRBV12-3/TRBV12-4
DNA: TGTGCCAGCGGACATTTGAACACTGAAGCTTTCTTT; CDR3: CASGHLNTEAFF; D: .; J: TRBJ1-1; size: .; V: TRBV27
DNA: TGTGCCAGCAGCTTAAGAATAGCGGGGGGGCCGTCCTACAATGAGCAGTTCTTC; CDR3: CASSLRIAGGPSYNEQFF; D: TRBD2; J: TRBJ2-1; size: .; V: TRBV5-6
DNA: TGTGCCAGTAGTATAGTTGGCCGCGGTACTGAAGCTTTCTTT; CDR3: CASSIVGRGTEAFF; D: .; J: TRBJ1-1; size: .; V: TRBV19
DNA: TGTGCCAGCAGCTTAAGAGGCGGGGGCTCCTACAATGAGCAGTTCTTC; CDR3: CASSLRGGGSYNEQFF; D: TRBD2; J: TRBJ2-1; size: .; V: TRBV7-3